These 13 T cell receptor beta chains were sequenced from one sample in a study of cytomegalovirus exposure and HLA in healthy donors. The PCR had 60 Vbeta and 13 Jbeta primers. The assay was immunoSEQ multiplex PCR, and TCRdb's table has in-frame clones only and misses some. The sample yields 250,000 to 350,000 clones, roughly 85% seen once. The sample comprised PBMCs. The receptors here all came from a man aged 40-49 years in good health and CMV-seropositive.

The CDR3 loop reads CASSLEGYGMNTEAFF. The CDR3 bases are TGTGCCAGCAGCTTAGAAGGATACGGGATGAACACTGAAGCTTTCTTT. The rearrangement links TRBV7-3 to TRBJ1-1; D not resolved. V lost 2 bases and J lost 0, with 13 bases in between. The CDR3 has 16 amino acids. In germline, CDR1 is SGHTA, CDR2 FQGTGA.

The chain is built from TRBV7-9 and TRBJ2-2; 13 bases are shared with TRBD2. V lost 2 bases, J lost 5 bases, and 8 bases stayed unmatched. This CDR3 comprises 18 residues. Per germline, CDR1 SEHNR and CDR2 FQNEAQ (reference sequence). CDR3 region: CASSLPPGLAGSTGELFF. In DNA, the CDR3 is TGTGCCAGCAGCTTACCTCCGGGACTAGCGGGAAGTACCGGGGAGCTGTTTTTT.

The chain joins TRBV7-9 to TRBJ1-5; perhaps TRBD1 as D (5 bases). The CDR3 is 16 amino acids. V dropped 4 bases and J dropped 2 bases, with 15 bases sitting between them. Germline-derived CDR1 and CDR2 are SEHNR and FQNEAQ (reference sequence). The CDR3 region is CASSWGGSRGNQPQHF. CDR3 DNA: TGTGCCAGCAGCTGGGGGGGAAGTCGGGGCAATCAGCCCCAGCATTTT.

This clone was found once. This chain joins TRBV7-2 and TRBJ2-1, with TRBD2 matching 9 bases. With V trimmed by 2 bases and J by 12 bases, 8 bases remained unmatched. Per the germline V gene, CDR1 is SGHTA and CDR2 is FQGNSA. CDR3 length: 14 amino acids. CDR3 nucleotides: TGTGCCAGCAGCTTAATCCAGCGGGAGGAACCGCAGTTCTTC. The encoded protein is CASSLIQREEPQFF. The full variable domain, with the rest looked up from reference TRBV7-2 and TRBJ2-1, is GAGVSQSPSNKVTEKGKDVELRCDPISGHTALYWYRQSLGQGLEFLIYFQGNSAPDKSGLPSDRFSAERTGGSVSTLTIQRTQQEDSAVYLCASSLIQREEPQFFGPGTRLTVL.

This chain uses TRBV28 with TRBJ1-2, with D tentatively TRBD1 (5 bases). Germline CDR1 reads MDHEN; CDR2 reads SYDVKM. The CDR3 is 13 amino acids. V lost 6 bases and J 8 bases, leaving 16 bases between the germline ends. CDR3 sequence (DNA): TGTGCCAGCAGAGGACGAGGACATGGGGGCTACACCTTC. Its translation is CASRGRGHGGYTF.

This clone was seen more than once but under ten times. V and J are TRBV5-8 and TRBJ1-5; D remains ambiguous. Looked up from germline, CDR1 is SGHTS and CDR2 is YDEGEE. The CDR3 spans 12 residues. V lost 0 bases to trimming and J lost 7 bases, with 5 bases between them. Here the CDR3 reads CASSLDSQPQHF. CDR3 nucleotide sequence: TGTGCCAGCAGCTTGGACAGCCAGCCCCAGCATTTT.

This rearrangement joins TRBV6-1 to TRBJ1-1; weak D call: TRBD1 (6 bases). There are 13 residues in the CDR3. Germline values: CDR1 MNHNS, CDR2 SASEGT. Trimming left V 7 bases short and J 6 bases short, with 15 bases between. CDR3 DNA: TGTGCCAGCATTATACAGGGTGCGGCTGAAGCTTTCTTT. Protein product: CASIIQGAAEAFF.

The chain has TRBV28 and TRBJ1-2; D not certain. Germline V gene lookup returns CDR1 MDHEN and CDR2 SYDVKM. Between the trimmed V and J ends, which lost 4 bases and 0 bases, there was a span of 3 bases. This CDR3 is 12 amino acids long. CDR3 bases: TGTGCCAGCAGTTCCACTAACTATGGCTACACCTTC. Translation gives CASSSTNYGYTF.

The chain is built from TRBV28 and TRBJ1-1; a possible D gene is TRBD1 (5 bases). The germline V gene encodes CDR1 MDHEN and CDR2 SYDVKM. The germline V and J ends were trimmed by 4 bases and 1 base, with 13 bases remaining between them. This CDR3 region has 15 residues. The CDR3 bases are TGTGCCAGCAGTTCCAGGACAATCGGGAACACTGAAGCTTTCTTT. It translates to CASSSRTIGNTEAFF.

The rearrangement uses TRBV27 and TRBJ1-5; 10 bases agree with TRBD1. Trimming at V came to 5 bases and at J to 5 bases, leaving 9 bases not matched to a gene. CDR1 is MNHEY, CDR2 SMNVEV, per germline (reference sequence). CDR3 length: 16 amino acids. CDR3 in amino acids: CASSLSTGGGYQPQHF. The CDR3 region has the DNA TGTGCCAGCAGTCTCTCGACAGGGGGCGGGTATCAGCCCCAGCATTTT.

The rearrangement links TRBV7-6 to TRBJ2-7; D is unresolved. The CDR3 covers 11 residues. From germline, CDR1 is SGHVS and CDR2 FNYEAQ. V was cut by 5 bases and J by 6 bases, with 8 bases left in between. The CDR3 DNA reads TGTGCCAGCAGCCTAACGGGCGAGCAGTACTTC. This codes for CASSLTGEQYF.

About this clone: Mismatch with germline at one junction end may stem from a read error. The rearrangement joins TRBV9 to TRBJ2-7, with TRBD2 identical over 9 bases. The CDR3 is made up of 12 amino acids. Germline V gives CDR1 SGDLS, CDR2 YYNGEE. In DNA form, the CDR3 reads TGTGCCAGTAGCGGGAGATTCTACGAGCAGTACTTC. Translating gives CASSGRFYEQYF.

The rearrangement joins TRBV29-1 to TRBJ2-3, with 10 bases lining up with TRBD2. Germline V gives CDR1 SQVTM, CDR2 ANQGSEA. Losses at the gene ends were 3 bases for V and 6 bases for J; bases not matched to a gene: 9. The CDR3 runs to 15 residues. The CDR3 nucleotides are TGCAGCGTTGATCCCCTAGCGGGAGATTCTGATACGCAGTATTTT. Its translation: CSVDPLAGDSDTQYF.